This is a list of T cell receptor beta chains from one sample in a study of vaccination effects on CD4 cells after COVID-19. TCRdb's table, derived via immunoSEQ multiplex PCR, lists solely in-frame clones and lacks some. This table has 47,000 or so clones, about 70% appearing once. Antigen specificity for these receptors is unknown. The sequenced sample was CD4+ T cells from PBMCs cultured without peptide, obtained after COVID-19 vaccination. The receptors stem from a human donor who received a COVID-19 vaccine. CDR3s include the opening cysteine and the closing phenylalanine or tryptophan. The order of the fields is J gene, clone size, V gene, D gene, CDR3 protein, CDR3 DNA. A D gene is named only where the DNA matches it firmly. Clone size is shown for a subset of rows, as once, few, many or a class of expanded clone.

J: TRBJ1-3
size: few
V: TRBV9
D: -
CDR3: CASSVGRSGNTIYF
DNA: TGTGCCAGCAGCGTAGGTAGATCCGGAAACACCATATATTTT

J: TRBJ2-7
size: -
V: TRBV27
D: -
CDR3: CASSRKTPFYEQYF
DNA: TGTGCCAGCAGTCGCAAGACTCCGTTTTACGAGCAGTACTTC

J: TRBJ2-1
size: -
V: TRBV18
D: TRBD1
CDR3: CASSLGQGSYNEQFF
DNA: TGTGCCAGCTCATTGGGACAGGGAAGCTACAATGAGCAGTTCTTC

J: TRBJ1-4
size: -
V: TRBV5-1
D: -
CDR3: CASSLARSLGEKLFF
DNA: TGCGCCAGCAGCTTGGCGAGGTCTCTGGGGGAAAAACTGTTTTTT

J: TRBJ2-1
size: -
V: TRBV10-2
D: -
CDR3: CASSESMQWTAYNEQFF
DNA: TGCGCCAGCAGTGAGTCGATGCAGTGGACGGCCTACAATGAGCAGTTCTTC

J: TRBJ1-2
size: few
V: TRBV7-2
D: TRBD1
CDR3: CASSIPGQGFSNYGYTF
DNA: TGTGCCAGCAGCATCCCGGGACAGGGTTTCTCTAACTATGGCTACACCTTC

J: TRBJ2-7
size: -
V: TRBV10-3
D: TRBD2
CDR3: CAISELVAGSSYEQYF
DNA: TGTGCCATCAGTGAGTTGGTAGCGGGGAGCTCCTACGAGCAGTACTTC

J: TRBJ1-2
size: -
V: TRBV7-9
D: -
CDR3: CASSLALGQNYGYTF
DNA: TGTGCCAGCAGCTTAGCGCTCGGGCAGAACTATGGCTACACCTTC

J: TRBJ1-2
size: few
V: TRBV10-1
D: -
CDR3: CASSPDRYGYTF
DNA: TGCGCCAGCAGTCCTGACAGATATGGCTACACCTTC

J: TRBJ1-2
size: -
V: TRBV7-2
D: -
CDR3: CASSLDANYGYTF
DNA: TGTGCCAGCAGCTTAGACGCTAACTATGGCTACACCTTC

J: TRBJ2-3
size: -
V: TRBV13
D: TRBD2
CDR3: CASSLKGPLRERTDTQYF
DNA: TGTGCCAGCAGCTTGAAGGGTCCCTTGCGGGAGCGCACAGATACGCAGTATTTT

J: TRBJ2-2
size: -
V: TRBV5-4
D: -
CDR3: CASSYALLGSGELFF
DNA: TGTGCCAGCAGCTACGCCTTATTGGGGTCCGGGGAGCTGTTTTTT

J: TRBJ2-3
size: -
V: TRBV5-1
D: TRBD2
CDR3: CASSLEPSGSTDTQYF
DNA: TGCGCCAGCAGCTTGGAGCCTAGCGGGAGCACAGATACGCAGTATTTT

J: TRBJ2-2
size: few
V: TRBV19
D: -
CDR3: CASSLGARTGELFF
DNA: TGTGCCAGTAGTTTGGGGGCGCGCACCGGGGAGCTGTTTTTT

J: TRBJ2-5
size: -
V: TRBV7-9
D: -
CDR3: CASSLLRARETQYF
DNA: TGTGCCAGCAGCTTACTCAGGGCTCGAGAGACCCAGTACTTC

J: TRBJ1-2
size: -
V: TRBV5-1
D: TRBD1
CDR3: CASSLGTGDYGYTF
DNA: TGCGCCAGCAGCTTAGGGACAGGGGACTATGGCTACACCTTC

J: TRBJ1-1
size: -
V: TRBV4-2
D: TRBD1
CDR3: CASSRRTGPTEAFF
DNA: TGTGCCAGCAGCAGACGGACAGGGCCCACTGAAGCTTTCTTT

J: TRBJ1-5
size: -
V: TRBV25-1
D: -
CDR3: CASSEGNQPQHF
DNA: TGTGCCAGCAGTGAGGGGAATCAGCCCCAGCATTTT

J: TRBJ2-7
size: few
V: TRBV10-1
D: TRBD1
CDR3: CASSRDRADEQYF
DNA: TGCGCCAGCAGCCGGGACAGGGCCGACGAGCAGTACTTC

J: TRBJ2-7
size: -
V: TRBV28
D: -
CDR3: CASSLVGSSYEQYF
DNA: TGTGCCAGCAGCCTTGTAGGGAGCTCCTACGAGCAGTACTTC

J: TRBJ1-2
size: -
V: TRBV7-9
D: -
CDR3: CASSLGGFNYGYTF
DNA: TGTGCCAGCAGCTTAGGCGGGTTTAACTATGGCTACACCTTC

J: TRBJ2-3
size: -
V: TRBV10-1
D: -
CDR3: CASSEQPVDTQYF
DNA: TGCGCCAGCAGTGAACAGCCGGTAGATACGCAGTATTTT

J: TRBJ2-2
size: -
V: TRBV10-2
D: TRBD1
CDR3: CASSGLGQQNTGELFF
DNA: TGCGCCAGCAGTGGACTGGGACAGCAAAACACCGGGGAGCTGTTTTTT

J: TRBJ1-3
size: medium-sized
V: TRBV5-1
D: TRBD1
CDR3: CASSLTGGDLPPSNTIYF
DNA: TGCGCCAGCAGCTTGACAGGGGGCGATCTCCCCCCCTCAAACACCATATATTTT

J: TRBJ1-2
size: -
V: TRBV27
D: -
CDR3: CASSPRTEAYGYTF
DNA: TGTGCCAGCAGTCCTCGGACAGAAGCCTATGGCTACACCTTC

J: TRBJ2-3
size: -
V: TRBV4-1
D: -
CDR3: CASSQGSPGDTQYF
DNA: TGCGCCAGCAGCCAAGGATCCCCAGGAGATACGCAGTATTTT

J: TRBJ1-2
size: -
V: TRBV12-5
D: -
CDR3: CASGLFPQQIGYTF
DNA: TGTGCTAGTGGTTTGTTTCCCCAGCAGATCGGCTACACCTTC

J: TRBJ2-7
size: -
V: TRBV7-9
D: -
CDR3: CASSLAGKNEQYF
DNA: TGTGCCAGCAGCTTAGCAGGGAAAAACGAGCAGTACTTC

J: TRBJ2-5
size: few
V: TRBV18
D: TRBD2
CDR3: CASSPDAGGRETQYF
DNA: TGTGCCAGCTCACCAGACGCGGGAGGGCGAGAGACCCAGTACTTC

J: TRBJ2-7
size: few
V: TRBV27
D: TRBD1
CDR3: CASRRDRLSAYEQYF
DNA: TGTGCCAGCAGACGGGACAGGCTGTCGGCCTACGAGCAGTACTTC

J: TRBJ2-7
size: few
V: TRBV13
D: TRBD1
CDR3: CASSLLGQGPIF
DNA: TGTGCCAGCAGCTTACTAGGACAGGGACCAATTTTC

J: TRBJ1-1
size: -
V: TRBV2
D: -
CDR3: CASTLGENTEAFF
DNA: TGTGCCAGCACACTGGGGGAGAACACTGAAGCTTTCTTT

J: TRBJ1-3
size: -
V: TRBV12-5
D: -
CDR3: CASGIGNTIYF
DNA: TGTGCTAGTGGTATAGGAAACACCATATATTTT

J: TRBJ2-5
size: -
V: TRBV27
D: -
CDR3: CASSSPGFQETQYF
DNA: TGTGCCAGCAGTTCCCCAGGGTTCCAAGAGACCCAGTACTTC

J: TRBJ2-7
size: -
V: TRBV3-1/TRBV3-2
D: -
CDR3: CASTSRGGYEQYF
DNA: TGTGCCAGCACCTCTCGGGGTGGGTACGAGCAGTACTTC

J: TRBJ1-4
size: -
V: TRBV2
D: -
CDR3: CASREQGLNEKLFF
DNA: TGTGCCAGCAGAGAACAGGGTCTGAATGAAAAACTGTTTTTT

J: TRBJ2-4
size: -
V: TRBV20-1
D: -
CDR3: CSASSSALAKNIQYF
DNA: TGCAGTGCTAGTTCTAGCGCCCTAGCCAAAAACATTCAGTACTTC

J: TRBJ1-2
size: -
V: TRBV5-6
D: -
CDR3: CASSPGIYGYTF
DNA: TGTGCCAGCAGCCCCGGGATCTATGGCTACACCTTC

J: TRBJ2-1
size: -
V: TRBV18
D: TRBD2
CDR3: CASSKGTSGMVNEQFF
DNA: TGTGCCAGCTCAAAAGGGACTAGCGGGATGGTAAATGAGCAGTTCTTC

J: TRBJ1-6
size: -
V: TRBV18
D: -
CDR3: CASSPNNVRDGSPLHF
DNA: TGTGCCAGCTCACCCAATAACGTAAGGGACGGTTCACCCCTCCACTTT

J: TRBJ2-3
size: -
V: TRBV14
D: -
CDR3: CASSQRGHTDTQYF
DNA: TGTGCCAGCAGCCAGCGGGGGCACACAGATACGCAGTATTTT